This is a list of T cell receptor beta chains from one sample in a study of cytomegalovirus exposure and HLA in healthy donors. Profiled with immunoSEQ multiplex PCR; TCRdb holds only in-frame clones, not every one. The data show over 200,000 clones, almost 90% seen once. Sequencing input: PBMCs. The receptors were gathered from a woman between 18 and 29 years old in good health and CMV-seronegative. CDR3s include the opening cysteine and the closing phenylalanine or tryptophan. D genes are given only for firm matches. Clone size is not always given. Where it is, it says once, few, many or a class for expanded clones.

.	TRBV9	.	TRBJ2-5	CASSVGVAVQETQYF	TGTGCCAGCAGCGTAGGTGTGGCAGTGCAAGAGACCCAGTACTTC
.	TRBV20-1	.	TRBJ1-1	CSAPRGAEAFF	TGCAGTGCTCCCCGGGGTGCCGAAGCTTTCTTT
.	TRBV10-3	.	TRBJ1-6	CAISELLGSPLHF	TGTGCCATCAGTGAGCTCCTCGGTTCACCCCTCCACTTT
TRBD1	TRBV19	.	TRBJ1-1	CASTPGTGNTEAFF	TGTGCCAGTACCCCCGGGACAGGGAACACTGAAGCTTTCTTT
TRBD2	TRBV6-1	.	TRBJ2-3	CASSERRSGGADTQYF	TGTGCCAGCAGTGAAAGGCGATCGGGGGGGGCAGATACGCAGTATTTT
TRBD1	TRBV29-1	.	TRBJ2-5	CSARKGAGETQYF	TGCAGCGCTCGAAAGGGGGCAGGGGAGACCCAGTACTTC
TRBD2	TRBV18	.	TRBJ2-1	CASSPPLRGDNEQFF	TGTGCCAGCTCACCACCGTTACGGGGGGACAATGAGCAGTTCTTC
TRBD1	TRBV6-4	.	TRBJ1-1	CASRAGGSNTEAFF	TGTGCCAGCAGAGCAGGGGGTAGTAACACTGAAGCTTTCTTT
TRBD1	TRBV19	.	TRBJ2-5	CASSTKGARETQYF	TGTGCCAGTAGTACCAAGGGGGCGCGGGAGACCCAGTACTTC
.	TRBV28	.	TRBJ2-5	CASSSFQETQYF	TGTGCCAGCAGTTCGTTTCAAGAGACCCAGTACTTC
.	TRBV2	.	TRBJ2-1	CASSGTPTNINEQFF	TGTGCCAGCAGTGGGACTCCCACAAACATCAATGAGCAGTTCTTC
.	TRBV4-2	.	TRBJ2-5	CASSPVRQGQVRETQYF	TGTGCCAGCAGCCCCGTGCGGCAGGGCCAGGTCCGGGAGACCCAGTACTTC
TRBD1	TRBV6-5	.	TRBJ2-2	CASSNSGQGRTGELFF	TGTGCCAGCAGTAACTCGGGACAGGGAAGAACCGGGGAGCTGTTTTTT
TRBD1	TRBV19	.	TRBJ1-6	CASSPWKTRQGIIDNSPLHF	TGTGCCAGTAGCCCTTGGAAGACTAGACAGGGGATCATCGATAATTCACCCCTCCACTTT
TRBD1	TRBV4-3	.	TRBJ1-3	CASSQDLGQGVGNTIYF	TGCGCCAGCAGCCAAGATTTAGGACAGGGGGTGGGAAACACCATATATTTT
TRBD2	TRBV11-2	.	TRBJ2-3	CASSPHPLLAGGRDTQYF	TGTGCCAGCAGCCCCCATCCCCTTCTAGCGGGGGGGCGTGATACGCAGTATTTT
.	TRBV18	.	TRBJ1-4	CASSKYQDINEKLFF	TGTGCCAGCTCAAAATATCAGGATATTAATGAAAAACTGTTTTTT
TRBD1	TRBV7-3	.	TRBJ2-7	CARVRTGTINEQYF	TGTGCCAGAGTTAGGACAGGGACAATCAACGAGCAGTACTTC
.	TRBV5-3	.	TRBJ2-5	CATWAGARETQYF	TGTGCCACCTGGGCAGGGGCGCGGGAGACCCAGTACTTC
.	TRBV5-1	.	TRBJ2-1	CASSFAGARGDEQFF	TGCGCCAGCAGCTTTGCGGGGGCGAGGGGGGATGAGCAGTTCTTC
TRBD1	TRBV5-6	.	TRBJ2-7	CASRTGTGDYEQYF	TGTGCCAGCAGAACCGGGACAGGAGACTACGAGCAGTACTTC
.	TRBV5-1	.	TRBJ2-3	CASTDGGGTDTQYF	TGCGCCAGCACTGACGGGGGAGGCACAGATACGCAGTATTTT
TRBD1	TRBV28	.	TRBJ1-2	CASSSRTGGNYGYTF	TGTGCCAGCAGTTCACGGACAGGGGGTAACTATGGCTACACCTTC
TRBD1	TRBV27	.	TRBJ1-4	CASSSVPGQGFGEKLFF	TGTGCCAGCAGTTCGGTCCCGGGACAGGGATTCGGTGAAAAACTGTTTTTT
TRBD1	TRBV27	once	TRBJ2-7	CASSLLGTAEQYF	TGTGCCAGCAGTTTATTGGGGACAGCCGAGCAGTACTTC
.	TRBV7-6	once	TRBJ2-7	CASSGDFQSSYEQYF	TGTGCCAGCAGCGGGGACTTCCAGAGCTCCTACGAGCAGTACTTC
TRBD2	TRBV5-4	.	TRBJ2-1	CASSTIAGGYNEQFF	TGTGCCAGCAGCACCATAGCGGGGGGGTACAATGAGCAGTTCTTC
TRBD2	TRBV5-4	.	TRBJ2-7	CASSLWLAGGGEQYF	TGTGCCAGCAGCTTGTGGCTAGCGGGGGGCGGCGAGCAGTACTTC
.	TRBV4-1	.	TRBJ2-3	CASSPGISTDTQYF	TGCGCCAGCAGCCCCGGGATTAGCACAGATACGCAGTATTTT
TRBD1	TRBV27	.	TRBJ1-5	CASSPRRRGPNQPQHF	TGTGCCAGCAGTCCCCGGAGGAGGGGGCCCAATCAGCCCCAGCATTTT
.	TRBV9	.	TRBJ2-6	CASSPVSGANVLTF	TGTGCCAGCAGTCCCGTCTCTGGGGCCAACGTCCTGACTTTC
TRBD1	TRBV4-3	.	TRBJ2-2	CASSPYAGGGTGELFF	TGCGCCAGCAGCCCGTACGCAGGGGGCGGTACCGGGGAGCTGTTTTTT
.	TRBV27	.	TRBJ2-1	CASSFSAGELYNEQFF	TGTGCCAGCAGTTTTTCCGCCGGGGAGCTCTACAATGAGCAGTTCTTC
TRBD1	TRBV18	.	TRBJ2-1	CASSNRGDEQFF	TGTGCCAGCTCTAACAGGGGAGATGAGCAGTTCTTC
.	TRBV27	.	TRBJ1-4	CASSLLTGTPNEKLFF	TGTGCCAGCAGTTTATTAACAGGAACGCCTAATGAAAAACTGTTTTTT
.	TRBV10-1	few	TRBJ1-6	CASSEGAAPLHF	TGCGCCAGCAGTGAAGGCGCGGCACCCCTCCACTTT
TRBD1	TRBV7-9	.	TRBJ1-1	CASIRGVSNTEAFF	TGTGCCAGCATCAGGGGGGTATCGAACACTGAAGCTTTCTTT
.	TRBV28	.	TRBJ1-1	CASSFPRQVMNTEAFF	TGTGCCAGCAGTTTCCCACGACAGGTGATGAACACTGAAGCTTTCTTT
.	TRBV15	.	TRBJ2-1	CATSPDGGNEQFF	TGTGCCACCAGCCCCGACGGGGGCAATGAGCAGTTCTTC
TRBD2	TRBV25-1	.	TRBJ2-1	CASSEIAGAPPTQFF	TGTGCCAGCAGTGAAATAGCGGGGGCACCCCCCACGCAGTTCTTC
.	TRBV7-2	.	TRBJ2-3	CASSDDSAYTDTQYF	TGTGCCAGCAGCGACGACTCGGCCTACACAGATACGCAGTATTTT